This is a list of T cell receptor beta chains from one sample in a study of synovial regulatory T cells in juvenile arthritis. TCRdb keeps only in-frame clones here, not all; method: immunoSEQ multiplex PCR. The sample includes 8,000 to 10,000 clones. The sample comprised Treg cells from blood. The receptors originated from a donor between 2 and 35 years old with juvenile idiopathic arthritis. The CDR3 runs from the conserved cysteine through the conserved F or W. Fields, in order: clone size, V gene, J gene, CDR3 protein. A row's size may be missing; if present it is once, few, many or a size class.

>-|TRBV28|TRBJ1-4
CASSQVGRENEKLFF
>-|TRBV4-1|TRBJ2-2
CASSLRAGTGELFF
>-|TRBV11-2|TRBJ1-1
CASSLGGRERAFF
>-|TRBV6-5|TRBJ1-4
CASSYSAGRGKLFF
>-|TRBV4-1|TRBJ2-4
CASSHLGGGFIIQYF
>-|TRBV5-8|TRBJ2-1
CASSSRSRGRYNEQFF
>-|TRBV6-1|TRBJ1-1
CASSVQDQMNTEAFF
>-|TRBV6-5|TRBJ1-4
CASSRAATNEKLFF
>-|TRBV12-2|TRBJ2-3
CASRLARGRADTQYF
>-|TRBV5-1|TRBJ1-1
CASSLSGRNTEAFF
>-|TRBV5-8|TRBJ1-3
CASSRRDRDLNTIYF
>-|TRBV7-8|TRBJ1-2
CASSPRDRGDGYTF
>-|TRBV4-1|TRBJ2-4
CASSGAGFLAKNIQYF
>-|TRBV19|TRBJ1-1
CASSITGGTEAFF
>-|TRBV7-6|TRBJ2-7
CASSLQSGAGYEQYF
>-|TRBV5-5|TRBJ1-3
CASSLEHSGNTIYF
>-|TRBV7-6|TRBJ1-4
CASSPQDRWRATNEKLFF
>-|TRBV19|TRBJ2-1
CASSKTSGRANEQFF
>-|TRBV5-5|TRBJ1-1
CASSFGSGAEAFF
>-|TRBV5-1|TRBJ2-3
CASSLSAATDTQYF
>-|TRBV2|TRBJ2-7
CASRVTVYEQYF
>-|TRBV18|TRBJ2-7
CASSPGNSYEQYF
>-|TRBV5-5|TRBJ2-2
CASSLKVAGGYTGELFF
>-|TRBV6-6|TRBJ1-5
CASSSGRGNQPQHF
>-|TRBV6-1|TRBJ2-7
CAVTSGGSYEQYF
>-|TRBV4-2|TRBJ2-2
CASSQGRQTGELFF
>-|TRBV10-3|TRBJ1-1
CAIRRTENTEAFF
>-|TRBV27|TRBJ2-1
CASSFIGNEQFF
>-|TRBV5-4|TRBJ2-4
CASSLGSEKNIQYF
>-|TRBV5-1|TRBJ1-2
CASSLEDSRYGYTF
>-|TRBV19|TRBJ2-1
CASSRDFSFNEQFF
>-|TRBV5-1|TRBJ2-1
CASSFSYNEQFF
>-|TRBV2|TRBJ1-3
CASSPGTGGLSGNTIYF
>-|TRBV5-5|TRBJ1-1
CASSLVRMNTEAFF
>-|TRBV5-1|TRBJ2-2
CASSLTGGTGELFF
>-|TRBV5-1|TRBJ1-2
CASSLGRDGYTF
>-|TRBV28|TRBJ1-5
CASTLVGPYDSSNQPQHF
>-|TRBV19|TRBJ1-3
CASSTGVSGNTIYF
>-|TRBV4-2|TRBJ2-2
CASSLANLHTGELFF
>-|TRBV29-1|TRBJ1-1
CSVGQGNTEAFF
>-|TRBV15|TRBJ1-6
CATSRDSDRVDSPLHF
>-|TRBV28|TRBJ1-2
CAALDRGNYGYTF
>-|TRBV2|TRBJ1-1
CASSQDGGTEAFF
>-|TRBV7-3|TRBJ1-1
CASSFGQGATEAFF
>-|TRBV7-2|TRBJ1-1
CASSTNQGIGAEAFF
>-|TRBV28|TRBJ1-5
CASSLMVSNQPQHF
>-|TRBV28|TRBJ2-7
CASSPSAGSSYEQYF
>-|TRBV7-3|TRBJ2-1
CASSLNSGSEQFF
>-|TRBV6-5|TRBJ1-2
CASSRLQGGYGYTF
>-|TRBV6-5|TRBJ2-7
CASRMPGLIYEQYF
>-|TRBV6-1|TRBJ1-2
CASRDMGAGGMGYTF
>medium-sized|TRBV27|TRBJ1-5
CASSSGDWGNQPQHF
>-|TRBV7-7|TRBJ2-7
CAIWMPIPPYEQYF
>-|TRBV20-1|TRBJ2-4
CSARESHRQYF
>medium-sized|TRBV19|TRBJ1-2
CATRDSLYGYTF
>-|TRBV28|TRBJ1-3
CASSLWRTGSPGNTIYF
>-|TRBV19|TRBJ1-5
CASSILDSNQPQHF
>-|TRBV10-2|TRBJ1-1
CASSRGANTEAFF
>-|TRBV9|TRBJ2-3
CASSLAGTDTQYF
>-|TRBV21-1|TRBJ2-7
CASSSGTAYEQYF